The 3 T cell receptor beta chains below all came from one sample that was sequenced in a study of siplizumab effects on memory and regulatory T cells. Libraries were prepared by immunoSEQ multiplex PCR; TCRdb keeps only in-frame clonotypes and omits some of them. The sample holds approximately 100,000 clones, about 92% seen once. The source material was Tregs sorted from blood. The source is a human donor in good health.

The V gene is TRBV2, the J gene TRBJ2-4, with 11 bases aligning to TRBD2. V was pared by 6 bases and J by 7 bases, with 5 bases of the junction left unmatched. The CDR3 is made up of 14 amino acids. In germline, CDR1 is SNHLY, CDR2 FYNNEI. The CDR3 sequence is CASSSLAGDNIQYF. The CDR3 DNA reads TGTGCCAGCAGCTCACTAGCGGGAGATAACATTCAGTACTTC.

This rearrangement joins TRBV6-1 to TRBJ1-4; D is unclear. V dropped 5 bases and J dropped 8 bases, with 12 bases sitting between them. The germline gives CDR1 MNHNS, CDR2 SASEGT. The CDR3 consists of 13 residues. CDR3 DNA: TGTGCCAGCAGTCGGGAACTTGGCGAAAAACTGTTTTTT. The encoded protein is CASSRELGEKLFF.

The V and J genes are TRBV28 and TRBJ2-7; D is unresolved. Germline-derived CDR1 and CDR2 are MDHEN and SYDVKM. Trimming removed 4 bases from V and 4 bases from J, with 11 bases in between. The CDR3 is made up of 13 amino acids. The CDR3 spells CASSSKGRYEQYF. For the CDR3, the DNA is TGTGCCAGCAGTTCAAAGGGCCGGTACGAGCAGTACTTC.